This passage covers 26 T cell receptor beta chains from one sample sequenced in a study of metastatic and nonmetastatic thyroid tumors. Via MiXCR, TCRdb re-called the PCR reads. The data contain 25,000 to 35,000 clones, 15% to 20% of them seen just once; the ten biggest clones take up about 4.8%. Treatment of any kind had been given to no patient before thyroid surgery. Sequenced sample: blood. The receptors were sampled from a female donor with papillary thyroid cancer or a benign thyroid nodule (not recorded which). Some clones in this sample may be carry-over from other donors' samples.

The table lists this clone with many counts. This chain connects TRBV11-2 to TRBJ1-1; TRBD1 agrees at 7 bases. Germline V lookup: CDR1 SGHAT, CDR2 FQNNGV. V was pared by 0 bases and J by 1 base, with 11 bases of the junction left unmatched. This CDR3 spans 18 amino acids. The CDR3 region has the DNA TGTGCCAGCAGCTTAGAGGGAGAGACAGGGTTGGAGAACACTGAAGCTTTCTTT. Its protein is CASSLEGETGLENTEAFF.

As for this clone: One junction end disagrees with the germline gene, perhaps due to a read error. V gene TRBV18 combines with J gene TRBJ2-5; D is tentatively TRBD1 or TRBD2 (5 bases each). The V gene's germline CDR1 is KGHSH and CDR2 LQKENI. The CDR3 sequence is 14 residues long. CDR3 in DNA: TGTGCCAGCTCAGCAGGGACGGCCCAAGAGACCCAGTGCTTC. As protein: CASSAGTAQETQCF.

This clone was counted ten times or more. The chain employs TRBV2 and TRBJ1-6, with D maybe TRBD1 (5 bases). The V end was cut by 6 bases, the J end by 9 bases, with 12 bases between. The CDR3 is 13 residues long. The germline V gene has CDR1 SNHLY and CDR2 FYNNEI. CDR3 in DNA: TGTGCCAGCAGGGGGACCTCGGGTTCACCCCTCCACTTT. It specifies CASRGTSGSPLHF.

V gene TRBV10-3 combines with J gene TRBJ1-2; unclear D gene. The CDR3 length is 15 residues. Germline values: CDR1 ENHRY, CDR2 SYGVKD. V lost 4 bases and J lost 6, with 18 bases in between. CDR3: CAISGEGAKVHGYTF. CDR3 bases: TGTGCCATCAGTGGGGAGGGCGCAAAGGTCCATGGCTACACCTTC.

This clone was seen ten or more times. This chain uses TRBV7-3 with TRBJ2-3; 11 positions agree with TRBD2. V lost 4 bases, J lost 1 base, and 4 bases stayed unmatched. CDR1 SGHTA and CDR2 FQGTGA come from the germline V gene. The CDR3 covers 16 residues. In DNA form, the CDR3 reads TGTGCCAGCAGCTCAAATAGCGGGGGGGGCACAGATACGCAGTATTTT. It encodes CASSSNSGGGTDTQYF.

This clone was seen at least ten times. The genes are TRBV2 and TRBJ1-3; TRBD1 might be the D (6 bases). The CDR3 sequence is 15 residues long. Trimming pared 3 bases from V and 5 bases from J, leaving 14 bases between. In germline, CDR1 is SNHLY, CDR2 FYNNEI. The CDR3 DNA sequence: TGTGCCAGCAGTGATAGGAGCGGACAGAGAAACACCATATATTTT. This codes for CASSDRSGQRNTIYF.

This clone has ten or more counts. The rearrangement links TRBV20-1 to TRBJ2-3; the D is unclear. Trimming removed 6 bases at V and 2 bases at J, with 12 bases between. The CDR3 covers 13 residues. The V gene's germline CDR1 is DFQATT and CDR2 SNEGSKA (reference sequence). The CDR3 sequence is CSAARAATDTQYF. Here the CDR3 DNA reads TGCAGTGCGGCCCGGGCGGCCACAGATACGCAGTATTTT.

On this clone: This may arise from a read error, as a much more abundant clone is one base away. Other DNA variants within this sample encode the same CDR3. This chain uses TRBV5-1 with TRBJ1-5; a possible D gene is TRBD1 (6 bases). Germline CDR1 and CDR2: SGHRS and YFSETQ. The V gene lost 0 bases and the J gene lost 9 bases, with 16 bases spanning the gap. The CDR3 loop spans 15 amino acids. CDR3 residues: CASSLAPGAVGPQHF. DNA for the CDR3: TGCGCCAGCAGCTTGGCGCCGGGGGCGGTGGGGCCCCAGCATTTT.

The V and J genes are TRBV28 and TRBJ2-2; a weak D match, TRBD2 (5 bases). This CDR3 comprises 14 residues. Germline V gene sequence: CDR1 MDHEN, CDR2 SYDVKM. The V and J ends lost 2 bases and 7 bases respectively, with 11 bases between them. The CDR3 DNA reads TGTGCCAGCAGTTTAGGACTGCAAGTCGGGGAGCTGTTTTTT. Its protein is CASSLGLQVGELFF.

This clone was observed at least ten times. V usage is TRBV20-1 and J usage is TRBJ1-1; possibly TRBD1 for D (6 bases). Per the germline V gene, CDR1 is DFQATT and CDR2 is SNEGSKA (reference sequence). V gave up 3 bases and J gave up 1 base, with 21 bases separating them. The CDR3 is 17 amino acids. CDR3 region: CSARSGGIGMANTEAFF. Here the CDR3 DNA reads TGCAGTGCTAGGAGCGGGGGCATTGGGATGGCGAACACTGAAGCTTTCTTT.

Details on this clone: One base away lies a much larger clone, so this may be a sequencing read error. The chain employs TRBV28 and TRBJ2-1; D is unclear. Germline V CDR1 and CDR2: MDHEN, SYDVKM. The CDR3 runs to 13 residues. The DNA of the CDR3 is TGTGCCAGCAGTTCGCCGGGCAGCAATGAGCAGTTATTC. This codes for CASSSPGSNEQLF. Complete variable domain (other parts from reference TRBV28 and TRBJ2-1): DVKVTQSSRYLVKRTGEKVFLECVQDMDHENMFWYRQDPGLGLRLIYFSYDVKMKEKGDIPEGYSVSREKKERFSLILESASTNQTSMYLCASSSPGSNEQLFGPGTRLTVL.

In this sample, this clone turned up many times. V gene TRBV12-3 or TRBV12-4 combines with J gene TRBJ1-1; TRBD1 aligns across 8 bases. The CDR3 covers 14 residues. With 6 bases clipped from V and 3 bases from J, the junction kept 6 bases outside the gene matches. Written as DNA, the CDR3 is TGTGCCAGCAGCCGCCAGGGGGCTGACACTGAAGCTTTCTTT. Protein sequence: CASSRQGADTEAFF.

Concerning this clone: A much larger clone differs from this one at a single base, so this may be a read error. The same CDR3 can be traced to other DNA sequences in this sample. The chain links TRBV3-1 to TRBJ1-6, with D possibly TRBD1 on 5 matching bases. There are 14 residues in the CDR3. CDR1 is LGHDT and CDR2 is YNNKEL in the germline V gene (reference sequence). The CDR3 is CASNRAGTNSPLHF. The CDR3 bases are TGCGCCAGCAATAGGGCAGGGACCAATTCACCCCTCCACTTT.

This clone showed up many times. V usage is TRBV18 and J usage is TRBJ2-3; 10 positions match TRBD1. The CDR3 has 15 residues. Losses at the gene ends were 3 bases for V and 3 bases for J; bases not matched to a gene: 3. Germline values: CDR1 KGHSH, CDR2 LQKENI. The CDR3 DNA is TGTGCCAGCTCACCGGGACAGGGGACGACAGATACGCAGTATTTT. Encoded protein: CASSPGQGTTDTQYF. Filled out from reference TRBV18 and TRBJ2-3, the complete variable domain reads NAGVMQNPRHLVRRRGQEARLRCSPMKGHSHVYWYRQLPEEGLKFMVYLQKENIIDESGMPKERFSAEFPKEGPSILRIQQVVRGDSAAYFCASSPGQGTTDTQYFGPGTRLTVL.

The chain carries TRBV27 and TRBJ1-2; no clear D gene. The V and J ends lost 8 bases and 6 bases respectively, with 16 bases between them. This CDR3 region has 13 residues. CDR1 is MNHEY and CDR2 is SMNVEV in the germline V gene (reference sequence). The CDR3 protein is CASGRVNLNGYTF. CDR3 in DNA: TGTGCCAGCGGGAGGGTAAATTTAAATGGCTACACCTTC.

In this sample, this clone turned up many times. The chain links TRBV27 to TRBJ2-5, with a weak D call TRBD1 (5 bases). Trimming pared 5 bases from V and 13 bases from J, leaving 23 bases between. The CDR3 is 14 residues long. Germline CDR1 is MNHEY and CDR2 is SMNVEV (reference sequence). The CDR3 loop is CASSPHEAGRVVYF. CDR3 sequence (DNA): TGTGCCAGCAGTCCCCACGAAGCAGGGCGAGTTGTGTACTTC.

The chain is built from TRBV6-1 and TRBJ2-7; D not certain. The CDR3 covers 15 residues. Trimming removed 1 base at V and 2 bases at J, with 12 bases between. Germline V gives CDR1 MNHNS, CDR2 SASEGT. CDR3 sequence reads: CASSEGVPKPYEQYF. In DNA form, the CDR3 reads TGTGCCAGCAGTGAAGGTGTTCCCAAACCCTACGAGCAGTACTTC.

This clone was picked up many times. The rearrangement links TRBV27 to TRBJ1-1; no clear D gene. CDR1 is MNHEY and CDR2 is SMNVEV in the germline V gene (reference sequence). The CDR3 is 13 amino acids. The ends were cut back, 3 bases at V and 4 bases at J, with 9 bases in the middle. DNA for the CDR3: TGTGCCAGCAGTTTCAGCAGGTCCACTGAAGCTTTCTTT. This translates into CASSFSRSTEAFF.

The chain couples TRBV20-1 to TRBJ1-2; 10 bases line up with TRBD1. The CDR3 runs to 15 residues. The ends lost 5 bases at V and 9 bases at J; junction bases unmatched: 15. Germline V gene lookup returns CDR1 DFQATT and CDR2 SNEGSKA (reference sequence). The CDR3 here is CSAPLTRTGGVCYTF. In DNA form, the CDR3 reads TGCAGTGCTCCCCTCACTCGGACAGGGGGGGTCTGCTACACCTTC.

This clone was counted a few times. A much larger clonotype is one base distant, so this may be a read error. The genes are TRBV6-1 and TRBJ2-2; maybe TRBD2 (7 bases). Germline V CDR1 and CDR2: MNHNS, SASEGT. Trimming left V 4 bases short and J 4 bases short, with 19 bases between. The length of the CDR3 is 17 residues. CDR3 amino acids: CASSGVGGPEITGELFF. In nucleotides, the CDR3 is TGTGCCAGCAGTGGAGTGGGGGGGCCTGAAATCACCGGGGAGCTGTTTTTT.

This clone was seen ten or more times. The V and J genes are TRBV5-8 and TRBJ2-3; D gene ambiguous. The CDR3 extends over 15 amino acids. The germline V gene encodes CDR1 SGHTS and CDR2 YDEGEE. V was clipped by 2 bases and J by 0 bases, with 10 bases between them. CDR3 nucleotide sequence: TGTGCCAGCAGCTTACCCGGGTTGAGCACAGATACGCAGTATTTT. It specifies CASSLPGLSTDTQYF.

Many counts were recorded for this clone. The J gene is TRBJ2-7, the V gene TRBV20-1; D is possibly TRBD2 (6 bases). CDR3 length: 13 amino acids. The germline CDR1 and CDR2 sequences are DFQATT and SNEGSKA (reference sequence). V lost 3 bases to trimming and J lost 4 bases, with 13 bases between them. The CDR3 bases are TGCAGTGCTAGGGGGGACTTTACTTACGAGCAGTACTTC. Its protein is CSARGDFTYEQYF.

By proportion, this clone is medium-sized (0.01 to 0.1%). V is TRBV12-3 or TRBV12-4 and J is TRBJ2-7; D tentatively fits TRBD1 or TRBD2 (5 bases each). The CDR3 is 14 amino acids. V was cut by 3 bases and J by 0 bases, with 9 bases left in between. CDR3 in DNA: TGTGCCAGCAGTTTCCGGGACGCCTCCTACGAGCAGTACTTC. It encodes CASSFRDASYEQYF.

This clone was picked up many times. Other DNA variants within this sample encode the same CDR3. The chain employs TRBV28 and TRBJ1-2; 10 bases agree with TRBD1. This CDR3 is built from 13 residues. After removal of 4 bases from V and 6 bases from J, the junction contained 2 bases not matched to a gene. CDR1 and CDR2 (germline): MDHEN, SYDVKM. The CDR3 DNA sequence: TGTGCCAGCAGTTCCGGACAGGGGGATGGCTACACCTTC. Translating gives CASSSGQGDGYTF.

This clone was counted ten times or more. The rearrangement links TRBV20-1 to TRBJ2-3; D unclear. Trimming left V 5 bases short and J 4 bases short, with 7 bases between. The CDR3 covers 11 residues. Germline CDR1 and CDR2: DFQATT and SNEGSKA (reference sequence). CDR3 protein: CSAPAPDTQYF. In DNA form, the CDR3 reads TGCAGTGCTCCAGCCCCAGATACGCAGTATTTT.

The chain joins TRBV6-2 or TRBV6-3 to TRBJ2-5; D is unclear. The CDR3 is 14 residues long. V lost 0 bases and J 5 bases, leaving 10 bases between the germline ends. CDR1 is MNHEY, CDR2 SVGEGT, per germline. The CDR3 DNA is TGTGCCAGCAGTTACTCGGCGAACGGGGAGACCCAGTACTTC. This gives the protein CASSYSANGETQYF.